One T cell receptor beta chain is described in this entry. Its antigen is still unknown. This sample was taken from a study of CD8+ T cells in alopecia areata. Whole-study context: Each day, treated patients took oral tofacitinib twice, at 5 to 10 mg per dose. Study outcomes and limitations: More clonal than normal scalp was lesional scalp, particularly alopecia totalis/universalis.

Peripheral blood and lesional scalp punch biopsies came from alopecia areata patients. The sequencing template was cDNA reverse transcribed from extracted RNA. The assay was immunoSEQ multiplex PCR, and TCRdb's table has in-frame clones only and misses some. This sample has hundreds of thousands of clones, with approximately 52% found just once. This CDR3 is built from 15 residues. Germline assignment: CDR1 MDHEN and CDR2 SYDVKM. The V gene end was trimmed by 4 bases and the J gene end by 8 bases; junction bases not matched to a gene: 6. The sample in question was CD4+ T cells sorted from blood, obtained at week 0. This chain connects TRBV28 to TRBJ1-6; 9 bases match TRBD1. The sequence was collected from a human donor with alopecia areata. CDR3 bases: TGTGCCAGCAGTTATCCCGGGACAGGGCATTCACCCCTCCACTTT. This translates into CASSYPGTGHSPLHF.